This is a list of T cell receptor beta chains from one sample in a study of blood T cell repertoires in COVID-19. The assay was immunoSEQ multiplex PCR, and TCRdb's table has in-frame clones only and misses some. This sample has about 78,000 clones, with around nine tenths found just once. Sequences were obtained from peripheral blood. These receptors originate from a woman aged 80 or over with active or convalescent COVID-19. Both conserved end residues are part of each CDR3. A D gene is named only where the DNA matches it firmly. A clone size is listed for some rows: how often the clone was seen (once, few, many), or a class if it is expanded.

J gene: TRBJ1-6; D gene: TRBD1; V gene: TRBV30; clone size: .; CDR3 DNA: TGTGCCTGGAACGGCAGGGGGCGGCCACCCCTCCACTTT; CDR3 protein: CAWNGRGRPPLHF
J gene: TRBJ2-3; D gene: TRBD2; V gene: TRBV6-2/TRBV6-3; clone size: .; CDR3 DNA: TGTGCCAGCAGTTACTTCCCTCTATTGGGCGGGAGTCGAGATACGCAGTATTTT; CDR3 protein: CASSYFPLLGGSRDTQYF
J gene: TRBJ2-3; D gene: TRBD2; V gene: TRBV4-2; clone size: .; CDR3 DNA: TGTGCCAGCAGCCAAGACCCTTCGCGGGGGGGGCTGGATACGCAGTATTTT; CDR3 protein: CASSQDPSRGGLDTQYF
J gene: TRBJ1-3; D gene: .; V gene: TRBV9; clone size: .; CDR3 DNA: TGTGCCAGCAGCGTAAGCCCGCAAGTCCCTGGAAACACCATATATTTT; CDR3 protein: CASSVSPQVPGNTIYF
J gene: TRBJ2-6; D gene: .; V gene: TRBV6-5; clone size: once; CDR3 DNA: TGTGCCAGCAAGCCAAGCCCCCTCGGGGCCAACGTCCTGACTTTC; CDR3 protein: CASKPSPLGANVLTF
J gene: TRBJ2-1; D gene: TRBD1; V gene: TRBV7-8; clone size: .; CDR3 DNA: TGTGCCAGCAGCCCCCGAAGGGGGCAGGACAATGAGCAGTTCTTC; CDR3 protein: CASSPRRGQDNEQFF
J gene: TRBJ1-3; D gene: .; V gene: TRBV5-4; clone size: .; CDR3 DNA: TGTGCCAGCAGCTCCCAGAACTCTGGAAACACCATATATTTT; CDR3 protein: CASSSQNSGNTIYF
J gene: TRBJ1-5; D gene: .; V gene: TRBV6-2/TRBV6-3; clone size: .; CDR3 DNA: TGTGCCAGCAGTTACGTGTATAGCAATCAGCCCCAGCATTTT; CDR3 protein: CASSYVYSNQPQHF
J gene: TRBJ1-2; D gene: TRBD1; V gene: TRBV28; clone size: .; CDR3 DNA: TGTGCCAGCAGTTCACGACAGGGGGGCCCCTATGGCTACACCTTC; CDR3 protein: CASSSRQGGPYGYTF
J gene: TRBJ2-4; D gene: .; V gene: TRBV11-1; clone size: .; CDR3 DNA: TGTGCCAGCAGCTCCTTGTTGGGCTCCAAAAACATTCAGTACTTC; CDR3 protein: CASSSLLGSKNIQYF